This T cell receptor (beta chain) was identified in a study of cytomegalovirus exposure and HLA in healthy donors. Study-wide results and caveats: Accurate prediction of HLA-A and HLA-B alleles (for most subjects) was reportedly achieved from TCR beta sequences. Several top significant clusters appeared, in a later analysis, to be linked to common viral pathogens. The sole available immune exposure information was CMV serostatus.

The CDR3 loop spans 16 amino acids. Trimming removed 2 bases from V and 3 bases from J, with 14 bases in between. Germline CDR1 and CDR2: SGHAT and FQNNGV. Note on this clone: Its antigen is currently unknown.

Use of 60 Vbeta and 13 Jbeta primers characterized the PCR. Clones were sequenced by immunoSEQ multiplex PCR, and TCRdb holds only the in-frame ones, with some missing. This sample has 150,000 to 200,000 clones, with approximately 80% found just once. This TCR came from a woman under 40 in good health and CMV-seropositive. The sequencing input was PBMCs. V usage is TRBV11-2 and J usage is TRBJ2-1, with D hard to call. This CDR3 reads CASSLIQRQIYNEQFF. The CDR3 nucleotides read TGTGCCAGCAGCTTAATTCAGAGGCAAATCTACAATGAGCAGTTCTTC.